This T cell receptor (beta chain) appears in the sequencing data of a study of T cell responses to AZD1222 COVID-19 vaccine. Trimming took 8 bases from V and 2 from J, leaving 10 bases between them. This CDR3 comprises 13 residues. Germline-derived CDR1 and CDR2 are SQVTM and ANQGSEA. Findings of the study overall: Donors skewed white British and female; clonal diversity was possibly underestimated. Seropositive at baseline were only 5 to 7 AZD1222 recipients.

Profiled with immunoSEQ multiplex PCR; TCRdb holds only in-frame clones, not every one. Of 120,000 or so clones in the sample, 75% to 90% are singletons; the top ten hold more than 2.5%. Points on this clone: What it recognizes is unknown.

The chain joins TRBV29-1 to TRBJ2-6; D remains unclear. Specimen: peripheral blood, collected on day 0 of AZD1222 vaccination. The clonotype comes from an adult in good health. CDR3: CSTWKAGANVLTF. In DNA, the CDR3 is TGCAGCACCTGGAAGGCTGGGGCCAACGTCCTGACTTTC.